The present TCR beta chain was sequenced within a study of cytomegalovirus exposure and HLA in healthy donors. General study findings and limits: Rarity held for most TCR sequences, but there were some public TCRs that occurred in many donors.

13 Jbeta primers and 60 Vbeta primers were used for the PCR. Produced via immunoSEQ multiplex PCR; TCRdb's table is partial and in-frame only. Of around 140,000 clones in the sample, more than 75% were seen once. Samples came from healthy bone marrow donors. Between the trimmed V and J ends, which lost 4 bases and 2 bases, there was a span of 11 bases. The CDR3 is made up of 14 amino acids. Per germline, CDR1 PRHDT and CDR2 FYEKMQ (reference sequence). Comments on this clone: Antigen unknown.

This rearrangement joins TRBV13 to TRBJ2-5; TRBD2 is a possible D gene (6 bases). The sequencing sample was made of PBMCs. This clonotype originated in a woman aged 25 to 39 in good health and CMV-seronegative. The CDR3 sequence: CASSSGRGQETQYF. The CDR3 nucleotides read TGTGCCAGCAGCTCGGGGCGGGGACAAGAGACCCAGTACTTC.